This note documents a single TCR beta chain sequence. The antigen is unknown. This entry belongs to a study of cytomegalovirus exposure and HLA in healthy donors. Whole-study findings and limits: The study labeled more than 150 TCR beta chains cytomegalovirus-associated.

The CDR3 has 14 amino acids. Germline trimming cut 2 bases from V and 6 bases from J; bases unmatched to any gene: 1. CDR1 and CDR2 from the germline V gene are SGHNT and YYREEE (reference sequence). PCR involved 60 Vbeta and 13 Jbeta primers. The assay was immunoSEQ multiplex PCR, and TCRdb's table has in-frame clones only and misses some. The sample has about 150,000 clones, about 74% seen once. Each donor's status was that of a healthy bone marrow donor. Sequenced: PBMCs. This TCR came from a man in his forties in good health and CMV-seronegative. The V call is TRBV5-4, the J call TRBJ2-1, with 11 bases fitting TRBD2. The CDR3 DNA reads TGTGCCAGCAGCTTTAGCGGGGGGGCCAATGAGCAGTTCTTC. Its protein product is CASSFSGGANEQFF.